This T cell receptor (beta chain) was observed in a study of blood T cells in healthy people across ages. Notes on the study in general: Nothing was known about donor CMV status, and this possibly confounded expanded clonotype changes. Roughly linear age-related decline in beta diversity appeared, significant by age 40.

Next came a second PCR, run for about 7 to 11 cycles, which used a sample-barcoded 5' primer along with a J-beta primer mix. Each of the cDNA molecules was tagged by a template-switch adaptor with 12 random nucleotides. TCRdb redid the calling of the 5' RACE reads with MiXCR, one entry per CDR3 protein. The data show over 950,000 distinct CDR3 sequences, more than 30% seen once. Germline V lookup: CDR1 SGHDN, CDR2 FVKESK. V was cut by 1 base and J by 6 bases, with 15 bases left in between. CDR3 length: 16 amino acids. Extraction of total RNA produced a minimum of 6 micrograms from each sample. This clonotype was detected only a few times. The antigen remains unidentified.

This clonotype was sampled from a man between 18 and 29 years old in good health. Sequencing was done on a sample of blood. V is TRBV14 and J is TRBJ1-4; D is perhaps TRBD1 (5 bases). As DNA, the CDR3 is TGTGCCAGCAGCCAAGTGAAGGGAAGGGGAGATGAAAAACTGTTTTTT. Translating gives CASSQVKGRGDEKLFF. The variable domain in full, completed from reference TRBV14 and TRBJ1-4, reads EAGVTQFPSHSVIEKGQTVTLRCDPISGHDNLYWYRRVMGKEIKFLLHFVKESKQDESGMPNNRFLAERTGGTYSTLKVQPAELEDSGVYFCASSQVKGRGDEKLFFGSGTQLSVL.